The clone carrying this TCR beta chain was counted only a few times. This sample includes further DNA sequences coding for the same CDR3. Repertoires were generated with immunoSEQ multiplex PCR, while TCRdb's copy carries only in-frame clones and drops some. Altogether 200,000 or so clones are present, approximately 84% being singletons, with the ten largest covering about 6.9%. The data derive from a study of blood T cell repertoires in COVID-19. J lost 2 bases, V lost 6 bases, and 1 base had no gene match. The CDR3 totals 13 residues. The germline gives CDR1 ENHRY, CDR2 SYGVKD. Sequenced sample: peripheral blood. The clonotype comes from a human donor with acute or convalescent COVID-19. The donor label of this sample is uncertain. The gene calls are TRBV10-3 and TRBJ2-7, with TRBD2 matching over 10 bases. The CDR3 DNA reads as TGTGCCATCAGAGCGGGAGGGCCCTACGAGCAGTACTTC. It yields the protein CAIRAGGPYEQYF.